This TCR beta chain emerged from a study of cytomegalovirus exposure and HLA in healthy donors. Researchers ran the PCR with 60 Vbeta and 13 Jbeta primers. Only in-frame clones appear in the TCRdb table, and some are missing; sequencing was by immunoSEQ multiplex PCR. Here the sample spans approximately 220,000 clones, approximately 83% being singletons. Study-level points and caveats: Specificity for CMV antigens was confirmed in vitro for three of the CMV-associated chains.

As regards this clone: Antigen: not known.

Germline CDR1 LNHDA, CDR2 SQIVND (reference sequence). Trimming shortened V by 7 bases and J by 0 bases, and 15 bases separated the two germline ends. The CDR3 loop spans 15 amino acids. The TCR sequence derives from a girl between 10 and 17 years old in good health and CMV-seronegative. The rearrangement uses TRBV19 and TRBJ1-1; D is unclear. The material sequenced was PBMCs. The CDR3 DNA sequence: TGTGCCAGTAACTCCCCCCTCCGCCTGAACACTGAAGCTTTCTTT. Amino acid sequence: CASNSPLRLNTEAFF.